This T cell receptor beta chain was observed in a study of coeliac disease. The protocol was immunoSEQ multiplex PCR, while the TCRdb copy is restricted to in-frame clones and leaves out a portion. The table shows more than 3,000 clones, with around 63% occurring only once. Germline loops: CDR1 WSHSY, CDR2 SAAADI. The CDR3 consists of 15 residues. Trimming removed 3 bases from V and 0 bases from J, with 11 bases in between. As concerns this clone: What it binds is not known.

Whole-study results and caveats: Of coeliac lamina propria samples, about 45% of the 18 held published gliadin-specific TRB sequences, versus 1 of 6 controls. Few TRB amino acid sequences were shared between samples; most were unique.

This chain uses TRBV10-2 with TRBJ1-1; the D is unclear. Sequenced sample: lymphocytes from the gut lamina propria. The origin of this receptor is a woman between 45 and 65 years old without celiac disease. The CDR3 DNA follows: TGCGCCAGCAGTGACTCCATAACGGTGAACACTGAAGCTTTCTTT. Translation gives CASSDSITVNTEAFF.